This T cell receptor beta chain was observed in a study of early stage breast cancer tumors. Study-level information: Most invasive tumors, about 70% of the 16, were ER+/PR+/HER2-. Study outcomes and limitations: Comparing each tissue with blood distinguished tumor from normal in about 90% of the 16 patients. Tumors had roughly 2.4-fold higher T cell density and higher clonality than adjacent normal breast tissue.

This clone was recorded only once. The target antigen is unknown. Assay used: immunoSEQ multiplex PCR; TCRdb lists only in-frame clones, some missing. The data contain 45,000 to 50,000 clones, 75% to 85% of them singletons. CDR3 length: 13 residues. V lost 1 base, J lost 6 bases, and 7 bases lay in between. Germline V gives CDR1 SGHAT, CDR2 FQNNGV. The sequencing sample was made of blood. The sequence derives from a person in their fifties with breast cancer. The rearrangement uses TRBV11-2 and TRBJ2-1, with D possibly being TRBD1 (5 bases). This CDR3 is CASSLGGGNEQFF. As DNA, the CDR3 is TGTGCCAGCAGCTTAGGGGGCGGCAATGAGCAGTTCTTC.